Following are 23 T cell receptor beta chains from one sample sequenced in a study of Ad26.COV2.S vaccination and SARS-CoV-2 variants. Sequencing used immunoSEQ multiplex PCR; TCRdb keeps in-frame clones, though not all of them. The sample holds about 320,000 clones, about 86% seen once. Treatment noted: roughly 19 received Ad26.COV2.S at low or high dose, single or two shots; roughly 5 received placebo; per-sample allocation not given. Sampling took place 63 days after the first vaccine or placebo injection. The specimen was peripheral blood, collected in a trial of Ad26.COV2.S vaccine versus placebo. Receptor source: a person between 18 and 65 years old who received the Ad26.COV2.S COVID-19 vaccine or a placebo.

This rearrangement joins TRBV6-5 to TRBJ1-3, with D uncertain. The CDR3 runs 13 residues. Germline V gene sequence: CDR1 MNHEY, CDR2 SVGAGI. The V and J ends lost 8 bases and 0 bases respectively, with 8 bases between them. In nucleotides, the CDR3 is TGTGCCAGCCAGACGGGCTCTGGAAACACCATATATTTT. Encoded protein: CASQTGSGNTIYF.

The chain joins TRBV9 to TRBJ1-6; D remains ambiguous. Germline CDR1 SGDLS, CDR2 YYNGEE. This CDR3 is 17 amino acids long. Trimming took off 0 bases at V and 0 bases at J, with 10 bases between the two ends. The CDR3 sequence: CASSVVDGSSYNSPLHF. The CDR3, as DNA: TGTGCCAGCAGCGTAGTGGACGGGAGCTCCTATAATTCACCCCTCCACTTT.

Points on this clone: The conserved final phenylalanine or tryptophan is absent from the CDR3, which likely points to a read error. It is unclear where the CDR3 begins or ends on the DNA, so no DNA is shown, and the CDR3 is as TCRdb lists it. V gene TRBV20-1 combines with J gene TRBJ1-2. CDR1 is DFQATT and CDR2 is SNEGSKA in the germline V gene (reference sequence). The CDR3 spans 11 amino acids, including both terminal residues. The chain's CDR3 is CSARDRARGVI.

CDR3 region: CSASVAGGPATDTQYF. CDR3 sequence (DNA): TGCAGTGCTAGTGTAGCCGGGGGGCCTGCCACAGATACGCAGTATTTT. This sequence joins TRBV20-1 and TRBJ2-3; D is perhaps TRBD2 (7 bases). The ends were cut back, 3 bases at V and 2 bases at J, with 18 bases in the middle. Germline V gene data show CDR1 as DFQATT and CDR2 as SNEGSKA (reference sequence). This CDR3 region has 16 residues.

The chain recombines TRBV5-1 with TRBJ2-5; the match to TRBD2 covers 12 bases. The trim removed 0 bases at V and 1 base at J, leaving 1 base unmatched. Per the germline V gene, CDR1 is SGHRS and CDR2 is YFSETQ. The CDR3 sequence is 16 residues long. CDR3 in DNA: TGCGCCAGCAGCTTGGGGACTAGCGGGATCCAAGAGACCCAGTACTTC. It translates to CASSLGTSGIQETQYF.

The chain couples TRBV5-1 to TRBJ1-4, with 7 bases fitting TRBD1. Germline trimming cut 4 bases from V and 3 bases from J; bases unmatched to any gene: 9. CDR1 is SGHRS, CDR2 YFSETQ, per germline. This CDR3 region has 16 residues. CDR3 coding DNA: TGCGCCAGCAGCCCCCCGACCGGGACAGCTAATGAAAAACTGTTTTTT. Translating it yields CASSPPTGTANEKLFF.

The chain links TRBV7-9 to TRBJ2-3; 7 bases match TRBD2. The J segment lost 8 bases and the V segment lost 1 base, leaving 6 bases of the junction unmatched. Germline lookup yields CDR1 SEHNR and CDR2 FQNEAQ (reference sequence). This CDR3 has 14 residues. The CDR3 reads CASSLVPGGGTQYF. The CDR3 DNA reads as TGTGCCAGCAGCTTAGTCCCGGGAGGAGGTACGCAGTATTTT. The full variable domain, its missing parts supplied by reference TRBV7-9 and TRBJ2-3, is DTGVSQNPRHKITKRGQNVTFRCDPISEHNRLYWYRQTLGQGPEFLTYFQNEAQLEKSRLLSDRFSAERPKGSFSTLEIQRTEQGDSAMYLCASSLVPGGGTQYFGPGTRLTVL.

The chain joins TRBV5-8 to TRBJ2-5; D gene uncertain. The CDR3 extends over 15 amino acids. Germline V gene sequence: CDR1 SGHTS, CDR2 YDEGEE. The V end lost 2 bases, the J end lost 2 bases, and 13 bases lay between the germline ends. CDR3 sequence reads: CASSFGRVRQETQYF. The CDR3 DNA follows: TGTGCCAGCAGCTTCGGCCGTGTCCGACAAGAGACCCAGTACTTC.

The V and J genes are TRBV7-3 and TRBJ2-2; unclear D gene. The germline V gene encodes CDR1 SGHTA and CDR2 FQGTGA. CDR3 length equals 14 residues. Trimming removed 5 bases from V and 4 bases from J, with 11 bases in between. This CDR3 is CASSSSKGTGELFF. CDR3 DNA sequence: TGTGCCAGCAGCAGCTCAAAGGGCACCGGGGAGCTGTTTTTT.

CDR3 sequence: CASSLGLRSDTQYF. The CDR3, as DNA: TGTGCCAGCAGCTTAGGTCTAAGATCCGATACGCAGTATTTT. The V gene is TRBV11-2, the J gene TRBJ2-3; D call uncertain. The germline V and J ends were trimmed by 1 base and 6 bases, with 11 bases remaining between them. CDR1 is SGHAT, CDR2 FQNNGV, per germline. The CDR3 extends over 14 amino acids.

This rearrangement joins TRBV23-1 to TRBJ1-5; 8 bases are a match to TRBD1. TRBV23-1 is marked as an open reading frame, function uncertain. The CDR3 contains 18 residues. After removal of 0 bases from V and 10 bases from J, the junction contained 17 bases not matched to a gene. CDR3 in amino acids: CASSQSGCGQGEVGPQHF. Written as DNA, the CDR3 is TGCGCCAGCAGTCAATCAGGCTGCGGACAGGGCGAGGTAGGCCCCCAGCATTTT.

V usage is TRBV30 and J usage is TRBJ2-3, with 7 nucleotides matching TRBD2. Trimming at V came to 4 bases and at J to 4 bases, leaving 8 bases not matched to a gene. Germline assignment: CDR1 GTSNPN and CDR2 SVGIG (reference sequence). CDR3 length: 14 amino acids. CDR3 amino acids: CAWNPTGGADTQYF. The CDR3 DNA reads as TGTGCCTGGAACCCAACGGGGGGTGCAGATACGCAGTATTTT.

The CDR3 sequence is CASRESYSNWLETQYF. CDR3 nucleotide sequence: TGTGCCAGCAGGGAGTCTTACTCAAATTGGCTCGAGACCCAGTACTTC. The rearrangement joins TRBV2 to TRBJ2-5; D gene unclear. V lost 6 bases and J 5 bases, leaving 22 bases between the germline ends. This CDR3 comprises 16 residues. Germline values: CDR1 SNHLY, CDR2 FYNNEI.

The V call is TRBV28, the J call TRBJ2-7; D uncertain. V was pared by 1 base and J by 4 bases, with 5 bases between. The CDR3 has 12 residues. The germline V gene has CDR1 MDHEN and CDR2 SYDVKM. The CDR3 sequence is CASSLSRYEQYF. CDR3 nucleotide sequence: TGTGCCAGCAGTTTATCCAGGTACGAGCAGTACTTC.

The rearrangement uses TRBV9 and TRBJ1-6, with 10 bases identical to TRBD1. With V trimmed by 2 bases and J by 8 bases, 4 bases remained unmatched. The CDR3 is 15 amino acids. Germline lookup yields CDR1 SGDLS and CDR2 YYNGEE. CDR3 in amino acids: CASSVGGTGDSPLHF. The CDR3 DNA is TGTGCCAGCAGCGTTGGTGGGACAGGGGATTCACCCCTCCACTTT.

The chain carries TRBV6-4 and TRBJ2-5, with D unclear. Germline V lookup: CDR1 MRHNA, CDR2 SNTAGT. Trimming removed 2 bases from V and 6 bases from J, with 7 bases in between. This CDR3 region has 12 residues. This CDR3 is CASSDLPKTQYF. The CDR3 DNA follows: TGTGCCAGCAGTGACCTTCCGAAGACCCAGTACTTC.

This clone has only a few counts. The chain carries TRBV7-2 and TRBJ1-1; D is undetermined. Germline CDR1 and CDR2: SGHTA and FQGNSA. The CDR3 extends over 13 amino acids. V lost 2 bases, J lost 1 base, and 5 bases lay in between. The CDR3 DNA follows: TGTGCCAGCAGCTTACGGGGGAACACTGAAGCTTTCTTT. It codes for CASSLRGNTEAFF.

V and J are TRBV5-1 and TRBJ1-1; 9 bases agree with TRBD1. This CDR3 is 14 amino acids long. V was pared by 5 bases and J by 5 bases, with 7 bases of the junction left unmatched. Germline V CDR1 and CDR2: SGHRS, YFSETQ. As DNA, the CDR3 is TGCGCCAGCAGAGGGGGACAGGGACGGACTGAAGCTTTCTTT. Amino acid sequence: CASRGGQGRTEAFF. The full variable domain, rest sourced from reference TRBV5-1 and TRBJ1-1, is KAGVTQTPRYLIKTRGQQVTLSCSPISGHRSVSWYQQTPGQGLQFLFEYFSETQRNKGNFPGRFSGRQFSNSRSEMNVSTLELGDSALYLCASRGGQGRTEAFFGQGTRLTVV.

The chain carries TRBV5-5 and TRBJ2-6, with 9 bases lining up with TRBD1. Trimming removed 4 bases from V and 0 bases from J; junction bases left unmatched: 8. The CDR3 spans 18 residues. The germline gives CDR1 SGHKS, CDR2 YYEKEE (reference sequence). The CDR3 sequence is CASSLWGTGTSGANVLTF. Written as DNA, the CDR3 is TGTGCCAGCAGCCTCTGGGGGACAGGGACCTCTGGGGCCAACGTCCTGACTTTC.

In this sample, this clone turned up once. This chain's CDR3 is CAWSTQGPYGYTF. The CDR3 nucleotides read TGTGCCTGGAGTACACAGGGCCCCTATGGCTACACCTTC. This rearrangement joins TRBV30 to TRBJ1-2, with TRBD1 as a possible D gene (6 bases). The V end was cut by 2 bases, the J end by 4 bases, with 11 bases between. The germline gives CDR1 GTSNPN, CDR2 SVGIG (reference sequence). The CDR3 is 13 residues long.

This chain joins TRBV20-1 and TRBJ1-1, with D unresolved. Germline CDR1 is DFQATT and CDR2 is SNEGSKA (reference sequence). The V and J ends lost 5 bases and 7 bases respectively, with 11 bases between them. The CDR3 extends over 11 amino acids. DNA for the CDR3: TGCAGTGCTCGGGTGAAGGGTGAAGCTTTCTTT. Amino acids: CSARVKGEAFF.

The V gene is TRBV18, the J gene TRBJ1-5; D call uncertain. Germline V CDR1 and CDR2: KGHSH, LQKENI. Trimming removed 3 bases at V and 4 bases at J, with 13 bases between. The CDR3 covers 15 residues. This CDR3 reads CASSPGPVRNQPQHF. The CDR3 nucleotides read TGTGCCAGCTCACCCGGCCCGGTAAGAAATCAGCCCCAGCATTTT.

The rearrangement links TRBV4-1 to TRBJ1-4; D is perhaps TRBD1 (5 bases). Trimming shortened V by 1 base and J by 6 bases, and 6 bases separated the two germline ends. The V gene's germline CDR1 is MGHRA and CDR2 YSYEKL. This CDR3 comprises 13 residues. CDR3 loop: CASSQVGDEKLFF. The CDR3 bases are TGCGCCAGCAGCCAAGTAGGGGATGAAAAACTGTTTTTT.